The sequence of this T cell receptor beta chain was determined in a study of cytomegalovirus exposure and HLA in healthy donors. The overall study: Tens of millions of unique TCRs from HLA-typed donors were held in an early release of data. Points from the study as a whole: Accurate prediction of most subjects' HLA-A and HLA-B alleles from TCR beta sequences was reported.

A remark on this clone: The antigen is undetermined.

Germline values: CDR1 ENHRY, CDR2 SYGVKD. V lost 4 bases, J lost 9 bases, and 7 bases stayed unmatched. This CDR3 spans 15 amino acids. Use of 60 Vbeta and 13 Jbeta primers characterized the PCR. Using immunoSEQ multiplex PCR, the repertoire was profiled, and TCRdb retains in-frame clones only, with some absent. This table has around 110,000 clones, approximately 66% appearing once. The chain recombines TRBV10-3 with TRBJ1-6; TRBD1 agrees at 9 bases. The specimen was PBMCs. The TCR sequence derives from a woman aged 40 to 55 in good health and CMV-seropositive. CDR3 in DNA: TGTGCCATCAGTGGGGACAGGGAAAAGTCTTCACCCCTCCACTTT. It specifies CAISGDREKSSPLHF.